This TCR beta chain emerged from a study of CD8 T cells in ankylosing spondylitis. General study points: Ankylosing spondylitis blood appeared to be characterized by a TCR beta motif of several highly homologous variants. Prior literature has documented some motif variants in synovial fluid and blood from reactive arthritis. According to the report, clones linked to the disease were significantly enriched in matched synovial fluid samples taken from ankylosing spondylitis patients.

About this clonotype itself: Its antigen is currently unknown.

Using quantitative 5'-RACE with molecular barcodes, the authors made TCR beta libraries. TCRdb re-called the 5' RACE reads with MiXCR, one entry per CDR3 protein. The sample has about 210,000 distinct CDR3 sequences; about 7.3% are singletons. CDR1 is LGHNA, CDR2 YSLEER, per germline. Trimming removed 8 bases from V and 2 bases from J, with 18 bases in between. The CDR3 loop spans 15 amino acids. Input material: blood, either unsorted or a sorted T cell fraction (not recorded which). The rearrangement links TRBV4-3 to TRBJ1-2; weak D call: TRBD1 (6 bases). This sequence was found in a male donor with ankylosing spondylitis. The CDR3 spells CASRPKMQGNYGYTF. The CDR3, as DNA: TGCGCCAGCCGCCCCAAAATGCAGGGGAACTATGGCTACACCTTC.